Listed below are T cell receptor beta chains from one sample, sequenced in a study of T cell responses to AZD1222 COVID-19 vaccine. The data were produced by immunoSEQ multiplex PCR, yet TCRdb's version contains in-frame clones alone and is incomplete. The sample has some 120,000 clones, roughly 90% seen once. Material: peripheral blood, obtained on day 0 of AZD1222 vaccination. These receptors all stem from an adult in good health. Each CDR3 is given with its conserved first and last residue. The D gene is left open where the match is weak. Size is omitted from some rows. Given values are once, few, many or a class for expanded clones.

j_call,v_call,clone_size,d_call,cdr3_nt,cdr3_aa
TRBJ1-1,TRBV7-2,.,.,TGTGCCAGCAGCTTAAATGGGGGCTTGGGGAACACTGAAGCTTTCTTT,CASSLNGGLGNTEAFF
TRBJ2-4,TRBV7-9,.,TRBD2,TGTGCCAGCAGCCCTGGGACTAGCGGGGGGGCCGCGAGCATTCAGTACTTC,CASSPGTSGGAASIQYF
TRBJ2-1,TRBV9,.,TRBD2,TGTGCCAGCAGCCCCCTTTTCGCGGGGGGCACGGATGAGCAGTTCTTC,CASSPLFAGGTDEQFF
TRBJ1-2,TRBV14,.,.,TGTGCCAGCAGCCAGGGGCGAACTAACTATGGCTACACCTTC,CASSQGRTNYGYTF
TRBJ2-5,TRBV19,.,TRBD1,TGTGCCAGTAAGGACAGGGGAGGCCAAGAGACCCAGTACTTC,CASKDRGGQETQYF
TRBJ1-4,TRBV27,.,TRBD1,TGTGCCAGCACCTCTTACAGGGGCGGAGGTGAAAAACTGTTTTTT,CASTSYRGGGEKLFF
TRBJ2-1,TRBV19,.,TRBD1,TGTGCCAGTAGTCGAGGACAGGGAAAGGTAGGTGAGCAGTTCTTC,CASSRGQGKVGEQFF
TRBJ1-1,TRBV29-1,.,TRBD1,TGCAGCGTGGTACAGGGGGCAGGAGCTTTCTTT,CSVVQGAGAFF
TRBJ2-2,TRBV7-6,.,TRBD1,TGTGCCAGCAGCTTAATTGGTGGACAGGCGAACACCGGGGAGCTGTTTTTT,CASSLIGGQANTGELFF
TRBJ2-5,TRBV6-5,.,.,TGTGCCAGCAGTTTATGGGGTTCCCAAGAGACCCAGTACTTC,CASSLWGSQETQYF
TRBJ1-2,TRBV14,.,.,TGTGCCATCTCCGGATGGGGGGTCGTAGACACCTTC,CAISGWGVVDTF
TRBJ2-7,TRBV5-1,.,TRBD1,TGCGCCAGCAGCCTTGAAGGGACAGGGGATAACGAGCAGTACTTC,CASSLEGTGDNEQYF
TRBJ2-6,TRBV9,.,TRBD2,TGTGCCAGCAGCAATGCCCCTAGCGGGCTAGGCTCTGGGGCCAACGTCCTGACTTTC,CASSNAPSGLGSGANVLTF
TRBJ2-1,TRBV7-7,.,.,TGTGCTAGCAGCTTATTTAGGGAGACTGAGCAGTTCTTC,CASSLFRETEQFF
TRBJ2-7,TRBV12-3/TRBV12-4,.,.,TGTGCCAGCAGCCCCGGCCCCTACGAGCAGTACTTC,CASSPGPYEQYF
TRBJ1-4,TRBV28,.,TRBD1,TGTGCCAGCAGTTTACACATAAGGACAGGACCTAATGAAAAACTGTTTTTT,CASSLHIRTGPNEKLFF
TRBJ1-6,TRBV7-3,.,.,TGTGCCAGCAGCTTCCTAGGACCTTATAATTCACCCCTCCACTTT,CASSFLGPYNSPLHF
TRBJ2-4,TRBV23-1,.,TRBD1,TGCGCCAGCAGTCAATCGAGGACAGGGTCTTGGAAAAACATTCAGTACTTC,CASSQSRTGSWKNIQYF
TRBJ2-3,TRBV9,.,.,TGTGCCAGCAGCGGCCGGATTTACACAGATACGCAGTATTTT,CASSGRIYTDTQYF
TRBJ2-3,TRBV6-2/TRBV6-3,.,.,TGTGCCAGCAGTTACTCTGCCTACGAAACGCAGTATTTT,CASSYSAYETQYF
TRBJ2-5,TRBV27,.,TRBD1,TGTGCCAGCAGTTTGACAGGGGGCGGGGAGACCCAGTACTTC,CASSLTGGGETQYF
TRBJ1-2,TRBV19,once,TRBD1,TGTGCCAGTAGAGACCCGGGACAGGCTCAAGGCTACACCTTC,CASRDPGQAQGYTF
TRBJ2-2,TRBV16,.,.,TGTGCCAGCAGCCAATGGACCAGGGAGCTGTTTTTT,CASSQWTRELFF
TRBJ2-7,TRBV9,.,TRBD2,TGTGCCAGCAGCGCCCCCGGGACTAGCGGGGGGGCGGGCTACGAGCAGTACTTC,CASSAPGTSGGAGYEQYF
TRBJ2-5,TRBV6-1,.,TRBD1,TGTGCCAGCAGTGACCCCGGGACAGTGGCGACCCAGTACTTC,CASSDPGTVATQYF
TRBJ1-2,TRBV21-1,.,.,TGTGCCACCTACACGGAAGACAGCCCAAACTATGGCTACACCTTC,CATYTEDSPNYGYTF
TRBJ1-1,TRBV12-3/TRBV12-4,.,.,TGTGCCAGCAGTTTAGATGCTGGTGGTAGTGCTTTCTTT,CASSLDAGGSAFF